This T cell receptor (beta chain) originates from a study of blood T cell repertoires in COVID-19. Study at large: Samples of COVID-19 (acute and convalescent) were obtained from the United States, Italy and Spain. Nucleic acid was either cDNA or gDNA, and it came from T cells, B-cell-depleted T cells, or PBMCs.

In the source study's methods: For nucleated cells, counts were estimated from reference gene primer amplification. Libraries were prepared by immunoSEQ multiplex PCR; TCRdb keeps only in-frame clonotypes and omits some of them. The D gene and trimming were derived from the DNA, and the V and J assignments and clone size from that table. This repertoire shows approximately 150,000 clones, approximately 79% found once; its top ten account for roughly 8.7%. V lost 3 bases, J lost 1 base, and 17 bases lay in between. The CDR3 length is 17 residues. The V gene's germline CDR1 is SGDLS and CDR2 YYNGEE. The sequence derives from a man aged 45-65 years with active or convalescent COVID-19. The V call is TRBV9, the J call TRBJ1-3; perhaps TRBD1 as D (6 bases). Sequences were obtained from peripheral blood. The CDR3 protein is CASSAGGGRESGNTIYF. The CDR3 nucleotides are TGTGCCAGCAGCGCTGGGGGGGGCAGGGAGTCTGGAAACACCATATATTTT.